These 5 T cell receptor beta chains share one sample of origin, sequenced in a study of T cells in Graves' hyperthyroidism and ophthalmopathy. Researchers amplified the TCR beta CDR3 regions from RNA transcripts. TCR CDR3 underwent first-round RT-PCR with the HTBI primer set. TCRdb passed the multiplex PCR reads through MiXCR, listing each CDR3 protein once. The sample has 800,000 or so distinct CDR3 sequences; around 38% are singletons. The sample consisted of blood. The receptors originated from a man between 18 and 29 years old with Graves' hyperthyroidism.

This clonotype was seen a handful of times. The CDR3 sequence: CASSFPGGGTIYF. As DNA, the CDR3 is TGTGCCAGCAGTTTTCCAGGAGGGGGGACCATATATTTT. The chain links TRBV12-3 or TRBV12-4 to TRBJ1-3; tentative D call: TRBD1 (6 bases). The ends were cut back, 3 bases at V and 10 bases at J, with 13 bases in the middle. CDR3 length: 13 residues.

This clonotype occurred many times. The rearrangement joins TRBV10-3 to TRBJ2-7, with 13 bases that match TRBD2. The CDR3 contains 15 residues. Trimming removed 5 bases from V and 6 bases from J; junction bases left unmatched: 7. In germline, CDR1 is ENHRY, CDR2 SYGVKD. For the CDR3, the DNA is TGTGCCATCAGTAACCCGACTAGCGGGAGGTCCGAGCAGTACTTC. Its protein is CAISNPTSGRSEQYF.

With respect to this clonotype: As the CDR3 is not closed by the conserved phenylalanine or tryptophan, this likely results from a read error. The DNA is left out, because the CDR3 cannot be placed on it with certainty; the CDR3 is given as TCRdb lists it. The chain carries TRBV24-1 and TRBJ2-3; TRBD2 is the table's D call, not checked against the DNA. Germline V gene sequence: CDR1 KGHDR, CDR2 SFDVKD. The CDR3 sequence runs 15 residues, both termini included. The CDR3 reads CATSGLAGAHRYAVV.

This chain joins TRBV6-5 and TRBJ2-7; the match to TRBD1 covers 9 bases. The CDR3 contains 12 residues. The germline V gene encodes CDR1 MNHEY and CDR2 SVGAGI. V was pared by 4 bases and J by 9 bases, with 4 bases of the junction left unmatched. The chain's CDR3 is CASSWDREVQYF. The CDR3 DNA is TGTGCCAGCAGTTGGGACAGGGAGGTGCAGTACTTC.

J is TRBJ1-2 and V is TRBV24-1; no definite D call. The V end lost 4 bases, the J end lost 3 bases, and 14 bases lay between the germline ends. Germline values: CDR1 KGHDR, CDR2 SFDVKD. CDR3 length equals 15 residues. CDR3 sequence (DNA): TGTGCCACCAGTGACCCACGAGGCTGGGACTATGGCTACACCTTC. Protein: CATSDPRGWDYGYTF.